These 26 T cell receptor beta chains were sequenced from one sample in a study of blood T cell repertoires in COVID-19. Method: immunoSEQ multiplex PCR; TCRdb's copy keeps in-frame clones and lacks some. There are about 150,000 clones in the sample; approximately 80% occur only once, and roughly 5.6% lies in the top ten. Sequenced material: PBMCs or T cells enriched from blood (not recorded which). These receptors came from a man in his sixties or seventies who had been exposed to COVID-19.

The rearrangement links TRBV7-2 to TRBJ2-5; 13 nucleotides agree with TRBD2. V shed 1 base, J shed 5 bases, and the junction held 10 bases outside the gene matches. CDR1 is SGHTA, CDR2 FQGNSA, per germline. CDR3 length equals 18 residues. The CDR3 DNA follows: TGTGCCAGCAGCTTAGTAACTAGCGGGGGGGCCGTCTCTGAGACCCAGTACTTC. Its translation: CASSLVTSGGAVSETQYF.

V and J are TRBV5-6 and TRBJ2-2, with 10 bases aligning to TRBD1. V dropped 2 bases and J dropped 2; count of bases not matched to a gene: 3. Germline loops: CDR1 SGHDT, CDR2 YYEEEE. The CDR3 is made up of 16 amino acids. The CDR3 sequence is CASSFWTGGNTGELFF. The CDR3 DNA reads as TGTGCCAGCAGCTTCTGGACAGGGGGAAACACCGGGGAGCTGTTTTTT.

The CDR3 protein is CASSYSIAGGYEQYF. The CDR3 DNA follows: TGTGCCAGCAGTTACTCGATAGCGGGGGGCTACGAGCAGTACTTC. V gene TRBV6-5 combines with J gene TRBJ2-7, with 10 nucleotides matching TRBD2. CDR3 size: 15 residues. Germline values: CDR1 MNHEY, CDR2 SVGAGI. Trimming cost V 0 bases and J 3 bases; bases outside gene matches: 2.

The chain has TRBV13 and TRBJ2-2; 9 bases map to TRBD1. Unmatched junction bases numbered 3, after V lost 5 bases and J lost 5 bases. The CDR3 has 14 amino acids. From germline, CDR1 is PRHDT and CDR2 FYEKMQ (reference sequence). The CDR3 nucleotides are TGTGCCAGCAGCGGACAGGGGTTTACCGGGGAGCTGTTTTTT. It is translated as CASSGQGFTGELFF.

This clone was seen a single time. The chain combines TRBV7-7 with TRBJ1-2; 10 positions match TRBD1. Looked up from germline, CDR1 is SSHAT and CDR2 is FNYEAQ (reference sequence). Trimming took 5 bases from V and 5 from J; bases not matched to a gene: 20. This CDR3 is 19 amino acids long. CDR3 amino acids: CASSLCMGAGQGTGYGYTF. The CDR3 DNA is TGTGCCAGCAGCCTATGTATGGGTGCGGGACAGGGGACAGGATATGGCTACACCTTC.

The genes are TRBV13 and TRBJ2-5; TRBD1 aligns across 11 bases. Trimming at V came to 5 bases and at J to 2 bases, leaving 1 base not matched to a gene. CDR3 length: 14 amino acids. The germline CDR1 and CDR2 sequences are PRHDT and FYEKMQ (reference sequence). The CDR3: CASSRDRGQETQYF. The CDR3 DNA is TGTGCCAGCAGCCGGGACAGGGGGCAAGAGACCCAGTACTTC.

This chain joins TRBV4-2 and TRBJ1-2, with 8 bases matching TRBD1. Germline CDR1 LGHNA, CDR2 YNFKEQ. With 6 bases clipped from V and 11 bases from J, the junction kept 5 bases outside the gene matches. CDR3 length: 11 residues. Here the CDR3 DNA reads TGTGCCAGCAGTCGACAGGGGCGGTACACCTTC. It yields the protein CASSRQGRYTF.

The V call is TRBV29-1, the J call TRBJ1-2; a possible D gene is TRBD1 (5 bases). V gave up 0 bases and J gave up 7 bases, with 15 bases separating them. Germline V gene sequence: CDR1 SQVTM, CDR2 ANQGSEA. The CDR3 totals 14 residues. The CDR3 DNA reads TGCAGCGTTGAAGATGTAAGGGGAACAGCTGGCTACACCTTC. Protein product: CSVEDVRGTAGYTF.

The table lists this clone with a few counts. This chain joins TRBV12-3 or TRBV12-4 and TRBJ2-2; D may be TRBD2 (5 bases). Trimming cost V 1 base and J 6 bases, with 6 bases left between them. The CDR3 has 13 amino acids. This chain's CDR3 is CASSLGGSGELFF. The CDR3 DNA reads TGTGCCAGCAGTTTAGGAGGGTCCGGGGAGCTGTTTTTT.

The chain links TRBV5-4 to TRBJ2-5; D is uncertain. Trimming shortened V by 0 bases and J by 0 bases, and 6 bases separated the two germline ends. CDR1 and CDR2 from the germline V gene are SGHNT and YYREEE (reference sequence). The CDR3 covers 14 residues. CDR3 nucleotides: TGTGCCAGCAGCTTGGCTTTAGACCAAGAGACCCAGTACTTC. Amino acids: CASSLALDQETQYF.

This sequence joins TRBV6-2 or TRBV6-3 and TRBJ2-1, with TRBD2 matching over 12 bases. V lost 5 bases and J lost 9; bases outside the gene matches: 20. CDR1 and CDR2 (germline): MNHEY, SVGEGT. This CDR3 spans 19 amino acids. In DNA form, the CDR3 reads TGTGCCAGCAGTCCCCGCCCTAGCGGGGGGGCCATAGGAGCGGGTGAGCAGTTCTTC. Encoded protein: CASSPRPSGGAIGAGEQFF.

The table lists this clone with a count of one. The chain carries TRBV7-2 and TRBJ1-2; D is undetermined. Per the germline V gene, CDR1 is SGHTA and CDR2 is FQGNSA. The CDR3 spans 16 residues. Trimming removed 1 base from V and 5 bases from J, with 17 bases in between. The CDR3 bases are TGTGCCAGCAGCTTAGACTCGACATCGGGGAGGTATGGCTACACCTTC. Protein product: CASSLDSTSGRYGYTF.

The rearrangement links TRBV7-2 to TRBJ2-1, with a tentative D call TRBD2 (6 bases). Germline V lookup: CDR1 SGHTA, CDR2 FQGNSA. This CDR3 has 14 amino acids. The V end lost 3 bases, the J end lost 6 bases, and 12 bases lay between the germline ends. CDR3 bases: TGTGCCAGCAGCTTTTGGGGGGTTGGCAATGAGCAGTTCTTC. It translates to CASSFWGVGNEQFF.

V gene TRBV10-1 combines with J gene TRBJ2-4; weak D call: TRBD1 (5 bases). The CDR3 has 14 residues. Between the trimmed V and J ends, which lost 5 bases and 0 bases, there was a span of 8 bases. Germline V gene data show CDR1 as WNHNN and CDR2 as SYGVQD (reference sequence). CDR3 sequence reads: CASSSQGAKNIQYF. The CDR3 bases are TGCGCCAGCAGTTCCCAGGGAGCCAAAAACATTCAGTACTTC.

The chain recombines TRBV2 with TRBJ2-2; TRBD2 aligns across 10 bases. This CDR3 is 15 amino acids long. The V gene's germline CDR1 is SNHLY and CDR2 FYNNEI. The V segment lost 6 bases and the J segment 5 bases; nucleotides outside the gene matches: 6. The CDR3 region has the DNA TGTGCCAGCAGAGATAGCGGGAGGCGGACCGGGGAGCTGTTTTTT. This encodes CASRDSGRRTGELFF.

This sequence joins TRBV9 and TRBJ1-4; TRBD1 matches at 7 bases. Germline V CDR1 and CDR2: SGDLS, YYNGEE. This CDR3 has 18 amino acids. V lost 0 bases to trimming and J lost 7 bases; unmatched junction nucleotides: 15. As DNA, the CDR3 is TGTGCCAGCAGCGTAGGGGACAGTGGTTTGCGCAGGAGTGAAAAACTGTTTTTT. Its protein is CASSVGDSGLRRSEKLFF.

The chain uses TRBV15 and TRBJ2-7; TRBD2 might be the D (6 bases). CDR3 length: 13 residues. Looked up from germline, CDR1 is LNHNV and CDR2 is YYDKDF (reference sequence). V lost 1 base and J lost 4, with 8 bases in between. The CDR3 is CATSRGTIYEQYF. CDR3 bases: TGTGCCACCAGCAGAGGGACTATTTACGAGCAGTACTTC.

The V call is TRBV5-1, the J call TRBJ1-1; 7 nucleotides match TRBD1. V shed 1 base, J shed 11 bases, and the junction held 8 bases outside the gene matches. CDR1 is SGHRS, CDR2 YFSETQ, per germline. The CDR3 has 13 residues. This CDR3 reads CASSLRTGDRAFF. The DNA for the CDR3 is TGCGCCAGCAGCTTGAGGACAGGAGATAGGGCTTTCTTT.

This chain links TRBV12-3 or TRBV12-4 with TRBJ1-1; unclear D gene. V was clipped by 2 bases and J by 0 bases, with 4 bases between them. The CDR3 totals 13 residues. The DNA of the CDR3 is TGTGCCAGCAGTTTACAAATGAACACTGAAGCTTTCTTT. It codes for CASSLQMNTEAFF.

Only one count was recorded for this clone. DNA for the CDR3: TGTGCCAGCAGCCAAAGAGGGAGTAACTATGGCTACACCTTC. Translation: CASSQRGSNYGYTF. The genes are TRBV3-1 (or the pseudogene TRBV3-2) and TRBJ1-2; no clear D. CDR3 length: 14 residues. Trimming removed 2 bases from V and 1 base from J, with 8 bases in between. CDR1 and CDR2 from the germline V gene are LGHDT and YNNKEL (reference sequence).

The rearrangement joins TRBV7-9 to TRBJ1-2; a possible D gene is TRBD1 (6 bases). Trimming took off 10 bases at V and 7 bases at J, with 19 bases between the two ends. Looked up from germline, CDR1 is SEHNR and CDR2 is FQNEAQ (reference sequence). The CDR3 consists of 13 residues. CDR3 coding DNA: TGTGCCATCGTGCCCGGACAGTTGACTGGCTACACCTTC. Translation gives CAIVPGQLTGYTF. Full variable domain (remainder filled in from reference TRBV7-9 and TRBJ1-2): DTGVSQNPRHKITKRGQNVTFRCDPISEHNRLYWYRQTLGQGPEFLTYFQNEAQLEKSRLLSDRFSAERPKGSFSTLEIQRTEQGDSAMYLCAIVPGQLTGYTFGSGTRLTVV.

The gene calls are TRBV3-1 (or the pseudogene TRBV3-2) and TRBJ2-7; D is uncertain. Germline CDR1 reads LGHDT; CDR2 reads YNNKEL (reference sequence). V was cut by 5 bases and J by 1 base, with 6 bases left in between. The CDR3 spans 12 residues. The CDR3 is CASSLQSYEQYF. For the CDR3, the DNA is TGTGCCAGCAGCTTACAGTCCTACGAGCAGTACTTC.

V and J are TRBV19 and TRBJ2-3; D gene uncertain. The CDR3 is made up of 11 amino acids. The ends were cut back, 11 bases at V and 5 bases at J, with 11 bases in the middle. Per germline, CDR1 LNHDA and CDR2 SQIVND (reference sequence). For the CDR3, the DNA is TGTGCCTCGACTTCGCAAGATACGCAGTATTTT. It yields the protein CASTSQDTQYF.

J is TRBJ2-3 and V is TRBV28, with 9 bases matching TRBD2. J gave up 10 bases and V 6 bases, and 20 bases lay outside the gene matches. From germline, CDR1 is MDHEN and CDR2 SYDVKM. The CDR3 extends over 17 amino acids. The CDR3, as DNA: TGTGCCAGCAGGCCGACCGTTCAGGGACTAGCCCTTAAGGCGCAGTATTTT. It translates to CASRPTVQGLALKAQYF.

The rearrangement links TRBV15 to TRBJ1-5; 7 bases are shared with TRBD1. V lost 4 bases and J lost 4; bases outside the gene matches: 10. The CDR3 extends over 16 amino acids. Per germline, CDR1 LNHNV and CDR2 YYDKDF (reference sequence). Here the CDR3 reads CATSTLGTAVNQPQHF. The DNA for the CDR3 is TGTGCCACCAGCACCTTAGGGACAGCGGTAAATCAGCCCCAGCATTTT.

The chain is built from TRBV9 and TRBJ2-2; 9 bases are a match to TRBD2. The V and J ends lost 0 bases and 6 bases, in that order; junction bases with no gene match: 3. CDR1 and CDR2 from the germline V gene are SGDLS and YYNGEE. The CDR3 is made up of 15 amino acids. DNA for the CDR3: TGTGCCAGCAGCGTAGATGTAGCGGGAGCCGGGGAGCTGTTTTTT. Its translation is CASSVDVAGAGELFF.